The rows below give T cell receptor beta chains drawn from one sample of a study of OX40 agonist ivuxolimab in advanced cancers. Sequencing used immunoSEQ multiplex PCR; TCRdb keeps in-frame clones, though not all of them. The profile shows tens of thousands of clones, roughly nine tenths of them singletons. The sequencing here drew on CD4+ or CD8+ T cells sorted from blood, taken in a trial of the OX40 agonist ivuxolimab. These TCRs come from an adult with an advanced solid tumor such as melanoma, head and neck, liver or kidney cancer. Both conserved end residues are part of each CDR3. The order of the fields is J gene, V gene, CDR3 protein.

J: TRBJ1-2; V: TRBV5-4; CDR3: CASSPGTESYTF
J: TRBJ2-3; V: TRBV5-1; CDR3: CASSFGAGGLRDTQYF
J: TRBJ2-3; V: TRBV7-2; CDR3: CASSYSGGNTQYF
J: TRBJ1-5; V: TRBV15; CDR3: CATSASLDAHQPQHF
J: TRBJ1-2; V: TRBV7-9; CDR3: CASSLGQGIDYGYTF
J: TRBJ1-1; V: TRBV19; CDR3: CASSISRNTEAFF
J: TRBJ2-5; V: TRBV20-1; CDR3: CSAPAQETQYF
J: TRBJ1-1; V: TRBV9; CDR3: CASSALSRGDTEAFF
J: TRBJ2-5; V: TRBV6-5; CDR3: CASSRDRDQETQYF
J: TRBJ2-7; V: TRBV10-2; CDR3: CASSEPTAYEQYF
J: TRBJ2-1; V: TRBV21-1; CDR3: CASSKRNLNEQFF
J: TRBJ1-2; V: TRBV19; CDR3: CASSIGTRQGIGANYGYTF
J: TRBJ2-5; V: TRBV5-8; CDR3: CASTKWGPGLETQYF
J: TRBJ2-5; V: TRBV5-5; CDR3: CASSLSPSRETQYF
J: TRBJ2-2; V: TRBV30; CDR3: CAWRTSGGAYIWTGELFF
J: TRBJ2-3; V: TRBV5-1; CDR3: CASSPGRPEDTQYF
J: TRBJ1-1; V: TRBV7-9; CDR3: CASSKVGGGRTEAFF
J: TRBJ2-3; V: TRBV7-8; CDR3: CASSLERGLRGYF
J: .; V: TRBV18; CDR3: CASSPGYSYEQYF
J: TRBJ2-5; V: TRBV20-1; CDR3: CSARGETQYF
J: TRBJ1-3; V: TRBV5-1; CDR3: CASSLEGQTSGNTIYF
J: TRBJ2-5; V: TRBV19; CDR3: CASSTSDQETQYF
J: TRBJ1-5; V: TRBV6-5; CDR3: CASSAPGDQPQHF
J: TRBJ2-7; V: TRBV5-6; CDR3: CASSYGTSGGASQGEQYF
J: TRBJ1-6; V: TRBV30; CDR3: CAWSAGTVYRPLHF
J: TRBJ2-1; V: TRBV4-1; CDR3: CASSLVGGPHNEQFF
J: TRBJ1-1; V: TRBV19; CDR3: CASSGHVSLMDTEAFF
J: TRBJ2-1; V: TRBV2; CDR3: CASSVLVSGAKFF
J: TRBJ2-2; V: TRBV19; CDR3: CASSIAGFRTGELFF
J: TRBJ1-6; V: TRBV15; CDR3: CATSRGNRDSPLHF
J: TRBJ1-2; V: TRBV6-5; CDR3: CASSEAPGVRKF
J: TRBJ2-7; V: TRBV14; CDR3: CASSQEWLSGTGEVEQYF
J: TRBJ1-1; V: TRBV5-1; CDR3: CASSPWGGDTEAFF
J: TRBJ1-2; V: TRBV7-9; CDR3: CASSLGHPMNGYTF
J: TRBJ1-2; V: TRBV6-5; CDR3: CASSRTGGFIYGYTF
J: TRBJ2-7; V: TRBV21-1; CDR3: CATSAVESSYEQYF
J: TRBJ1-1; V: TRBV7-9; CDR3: CASSLAGFLQGHTEAFF
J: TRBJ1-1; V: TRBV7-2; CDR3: CASSADGMNTEAFF
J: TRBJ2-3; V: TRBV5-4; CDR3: CASSILVGTGGTDTQYF
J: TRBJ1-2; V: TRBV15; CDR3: CATSKDRGSNYGYTF
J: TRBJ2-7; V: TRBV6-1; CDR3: CASTQASYEQYF
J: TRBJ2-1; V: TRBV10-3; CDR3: CAISNPQGSYNEQFF
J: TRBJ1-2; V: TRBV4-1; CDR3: CASSPGQGSYYGYTF
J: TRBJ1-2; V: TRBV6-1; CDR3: CASSPGGGFGYTF
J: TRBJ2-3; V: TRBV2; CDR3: CASRVDRDTQYF
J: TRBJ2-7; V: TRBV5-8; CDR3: CASRLDRAHF
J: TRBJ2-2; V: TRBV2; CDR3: CASSDLPLGRGPGELFF
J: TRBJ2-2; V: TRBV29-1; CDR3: CSVVGGPPRTGELFF
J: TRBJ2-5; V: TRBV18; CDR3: CASSPRTGQETQYF
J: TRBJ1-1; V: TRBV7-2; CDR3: CASSSLGQGLDTEAFF
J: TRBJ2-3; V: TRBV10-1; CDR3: CASSDRDFTTDTQYF
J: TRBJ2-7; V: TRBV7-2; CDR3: CASSSGSSYEQYF
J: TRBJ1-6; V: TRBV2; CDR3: CASSVKPENSPLHF
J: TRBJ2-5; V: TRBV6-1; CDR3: CASRVSLVSETQYF
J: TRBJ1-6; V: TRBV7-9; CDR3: CASSPSGRSPLHF
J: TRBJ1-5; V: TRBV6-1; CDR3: CASSGGRTGGGQPQHF
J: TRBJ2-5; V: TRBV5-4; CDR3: CASSWTSGGTETQYF
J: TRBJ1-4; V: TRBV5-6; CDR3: CASSLQAGNEKLFF
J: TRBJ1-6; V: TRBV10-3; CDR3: CAIRDRVSPLHF